This TCR beta chain was captured by sequencing in a study of blood T cells in healthy people across ages. This CDR3 region has 14 residues. Germline CDR1 SQVTM, CDR2 ANQGSEA. Note on this clonotype: Compared with germline, one end of the junction differs, possibly owing to a read error.

For the second PCR, which ran for roughly 6 to 12 cycles, a sample-barcoded 5' primer and a J-beta primer mix were used. Each cDNA molecule was tagged by a template-switch adaptor that had 12 random nucleotides. MiXCR, run by TCRdb on the 5' RACE reads, gives a single entry per CDR3 protein. The data hold some 640,000 distinct CDR3 sequences, with approximately 49% observed a single time. The gene calls are TRBV29-1 and TRBJ1-2; D gene ambiguous. This receptor was identified in a woman aged 55-70 years in good health. What was sequenced was blood. The CDR3 nucleotides read TGCTGCGTTGATGTGGTCGGATCTAACTATGGCTACACCTTC. This gives the protein CCVDVVGSNYGYTF.